This T cell receptor beta chain was observed in a study of shared clonotypes between healthy human individuals. Donors had no recently reported acute infections or vaccinations and were HIV-negative. The protocol was immunoSEQ multiplex PCR, while the TCRdb copy is restricted to in-frame clones and leaves out a portion. The repertoire includes 400,000 to 600,000 clones, about 96% of them detected once, and approximately 0.067% sits in the top ten. CDR1 and CDR2 from the germline V gene are GTSNPN and SVGIG (reference sequence). This CDR3 is built from 15 residues. V shed 0 bases and J shed 2 bases, with 11 bases lying between them.

The source is a woman aged 25 to 45 in good health. V gene TRBV30 combines with J gene TRBJ1-5; possible D gene TRBD1, 5 bases. The sequenced material came from naive CD4+ T cells sorted from blood. Subset noted: CD45RA+ positively selected. CDR3 protein: CAWSVGQGGNQPQHF. CDR3 DNA: TGTGCCTGGAGTGTGGGGCAGGGAGGCAATCAGCCCCAGCATTTT. Full variable domain (rest looked up from reference TRBV30 and TRBJ1-5): SQTIHQWPATLVQPVGSPLSLECTVEGTSNPNLYWYRQAAGRGLQLLFYSVGIGQISSEVPQNLSASRPQDRQFILSSKKLLLSDSGFYLCAWSVGQGGNQPQHFGDGTRLSIL.